Sequencing of this T cell receptor (beta chain) was carried out in a study of blood T cell repertoires in COVID-19. The overall study: Collection of acute and convalescent COVID-19 samples took place in the United States, Italy and Spain. In each case, the material was cDNA or gDNA derived from T cells, B-cell-depleted T cells, or PBMCs.

As processed by the authors: How many nucleated cells were present was estimated from reference gene primer amplification. Sequenced by immunoSEQ multiplex PCR; TCRdb stores in-frame clones only, minus some. D and trimming were read from the DNA, whereas the V and J calls and clone size are those reported in that table. This table has 100,000 to 150,000 clones, almost 85% appearing once. The J segment lost 10 bases and the V segment lost 2 bases, leaving 5 bases of the junction unmatched. The CDR3 is made up of 14 amino acids. Germline loops: CDR1 MGHRA, CDR2 YSYEKL. This chain uses TRBV4-1 with TRBJ2-1; 10 bases fit TRBD2. The sequenced sample was peripheral blood. This TCR derives from a man in his 60s with acute or convalescent COVID-19. CDR3 DNA sequence: TGCGCCAGCAGCCAACTAGCGGGAGAGGTCGAGCAGTTCTTC. It is translated as CASSQLAGEVEQFF.